The rows below give T cell receptor beta chains drawn from one sample of a study of blood T cell repertoires in COVID-19. Measured with immunoSEQ multiplex PCR; TCRdb has only the in-frame clones, and not every one. This table has about 170,000 clones, 84% appearing once. Sequencing was carried out using peripheral blood. The receptors originated from a woman older than 75 with COVID-19, enrolled during active disease. Each CDR3 is given with its conserved first and last residue. The order of the fields is clone size, D gene, V gene, J gene, CDR3 protein, CDR3 DNA. D genes are given only for firm matches. Not every row has a clone size; where given, it reads once, few, many or a size class.

size: .
D: .
V: TRBV6-1
J: TRBJ2-2
CDR3: CASSASGNTGELFF
DNA: TGTGCCAGCAGTGCCTCGGGGAACACCGGGGAGCTGTTTTTT

size: .
D: TRBD1
V: TRBV28
J: TRBJ2-7
CDR3: CASSGTGTGFYEQYF
DNA: TGTGCCAGCAGCGGGACCGGGACAGGGTTCTACGAGCAGTACTTC

size: .
D: TRBD1
V: TRBV2
J: TRBJ2-7
CDR3: CASRRPGQGINEQYF
DNA: TGTGCCAGCAGAAGACCGGGACAGGGTATCAACGAGCAGTACTTC

size: once
D: TRBD2
V: TRBV6-1
J: TRBJ2-3
CDR3: CASSDPGLAGSDTQYF
DNA: TGTGCCAGCAGTGACCCGGGACTAGCGGGGTCAGATACGCAGTATTTT

size: few
D: .
V: TRBV19
J: TRBJ2-2
CDR3: CASTGEGNTGELFF
DNA: TGTGCCAGTACAGGGGAAGGGAACACCGGGGAGCTGTTTTTT

size: .
D: TRBD1
V: TRBV9
J: TRBJ2-3
CDR3: CASSARPGQGATDTQYF
DNA: TGTGCCAGCAGCGCAAGACCGGGACAGGGGGCCACAGATACGCAGTATTTT

size: .
D: TRBD2
V: TRBV9
J: TRBJ2-7
CDR3: CASSVNPGGGNNRIYEQYF
DNA: TGTGCCAGCAGCGTAAACCCCGGGGGGGGGAACAACCGCATCTACGAGCAGTACTTC

size: .
D: TRBD2
V: TRBV5-1
J: TRBJ2-6
CDR3: CASSLGGTSGTGSGANVLTF
DNA: TGCGCCAGCAGCTTGGGGGGGACTAGCGGCACGGGCTCTGGGGCCAACGTCCTGACTTTC

size: .
D: .
V: TRBV19
J: TRBJ1-5
CDR3: CASKRLADYSNQPQHF
DNA: TGTGCCAGTAAAAGATTGGCCGATTATAGCAATCAGCCCCAGCATTTT

size: .
D: .
V: TRBV5-5
J: TRBJ2-3
CDR3: CASSPRTGSTDTQYF
DNA: TGTGCCAGCAGCCCACGAACGGGGTCCACAGATACGCAGTATTTT

size: .
D: TRBD2
V: TRBV30
J: TRBJ2-1
CDR3: CAWSVSGGLARYNEQFF
DNA: TGTGCCTGGAGTGTAAGCGGAGGACTAGCACGGTACAATGAGCAGTTCTTC

size: .
D: TRBD1
V: TRBV12-3/TRBV12-4
J: TRBJ1-1
CDR3: CASRGTGIEAFF
DNA: TGTGCCAGCAGGGGGACAGGGATTGAAGCTTTCTTT